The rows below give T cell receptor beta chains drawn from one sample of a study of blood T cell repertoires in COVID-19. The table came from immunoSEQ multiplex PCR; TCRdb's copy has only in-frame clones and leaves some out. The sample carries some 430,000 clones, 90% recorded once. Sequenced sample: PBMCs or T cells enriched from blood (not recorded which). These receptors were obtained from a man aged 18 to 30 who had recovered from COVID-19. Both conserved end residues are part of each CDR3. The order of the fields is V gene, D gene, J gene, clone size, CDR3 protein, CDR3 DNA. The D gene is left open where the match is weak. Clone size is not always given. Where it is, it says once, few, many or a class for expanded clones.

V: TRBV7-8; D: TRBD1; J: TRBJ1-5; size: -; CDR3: CASRQGGFGQPQHF; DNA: TGTGCCAGCAGACAAGGGGGCTTTGGTCAGCCCCAGCATTTT
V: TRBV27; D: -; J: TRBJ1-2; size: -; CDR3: CASSPRQTYGYTF; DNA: TGTGCCAGCAGTCCCCGACAGACCTATGGCTACACCTTC
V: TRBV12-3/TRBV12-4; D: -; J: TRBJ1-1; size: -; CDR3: CASSPPTDTEAFF; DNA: TGTGCCAGCAGTCCTCCGACAGATACTGAAGCTTTCTTT
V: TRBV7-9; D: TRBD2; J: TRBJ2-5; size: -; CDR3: CASSLATGGGETQYF; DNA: TGTGCCAGCAGTTTGGCCACGGGGGGTGGAGAGACCCAGTACTTC
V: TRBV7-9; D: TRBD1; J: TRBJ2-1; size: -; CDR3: CASRPGTGELEQFF; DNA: TGTGCCAGCAGGCCCGGGACAGGGGAGCTTGAGCAGTTCTTC
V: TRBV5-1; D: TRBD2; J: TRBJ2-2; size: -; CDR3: CASSLAGLAGTGELFF; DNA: TGCGCCAGCAGCTTGGCCGGACTAGCGGGCACCGGGGAGCTGTTTTTT
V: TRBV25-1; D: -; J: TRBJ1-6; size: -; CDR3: CASGGGRGNSPLHF; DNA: TGTGCCAGCGGAGGTGGCAGGGGTAATTCACCCCTCCACTTT
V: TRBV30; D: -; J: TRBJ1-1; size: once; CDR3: CAWSTERRGPEAFF; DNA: TGTGCCTGGTCCACGGAGCGGAGGGGACCTGAAGCTTTCTTT
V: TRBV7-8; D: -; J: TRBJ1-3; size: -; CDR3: CASSITDTGNTIYF; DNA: TGTGCCAGCAGCATAACGGACACTGGAAACACCATATATTTT
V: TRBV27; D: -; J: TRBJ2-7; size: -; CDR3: CASSFIESHSYEQYF; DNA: TGTGCCAGCAGTTTCATTGAGTCCCACTCCTACGAGCAGTACTTC
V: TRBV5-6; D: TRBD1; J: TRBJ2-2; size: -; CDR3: CASSLRQGSTGELFF; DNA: TGTGCCAGCAGCTTGCGACAGGGTAGCACCGGGGAGCTGTTTTTT
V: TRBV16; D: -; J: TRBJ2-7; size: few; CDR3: CASSGPSYEQYF; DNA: TGTGCCAGCTCGGGTCCTTCCTACGAGCAGTACTTC
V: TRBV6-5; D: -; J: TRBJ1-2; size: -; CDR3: CASSSPSVGAGYGYTF; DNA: TGTGCCAGCAGTTCTCCTTCGGTGGGCGCAGGATATGGCTACACCTTC
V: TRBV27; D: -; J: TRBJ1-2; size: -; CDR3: CASSFGRGHYGYTF; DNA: TGTGCCAGCAGTTTCGGGAGGGGTCATTATGGCTACACCTTC
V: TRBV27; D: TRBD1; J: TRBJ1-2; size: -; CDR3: CASSQDRDSGGYTF; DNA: TGTGCCAGCAGCCAGGACAGGGATAGTGGAGGCTACACCTTC
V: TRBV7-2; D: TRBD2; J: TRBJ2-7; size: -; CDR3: CASGLAGNNYEQYF; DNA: TGTGCCAGCGGTCTAGCGGGAAATAATTACGAGCAGTACTTC
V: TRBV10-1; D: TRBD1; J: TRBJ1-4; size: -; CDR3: CASSEDRGREKLFF; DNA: TGCGCCAGCAGTGAAGACAGGGGGCGAGAAAAACTGTTTTTT
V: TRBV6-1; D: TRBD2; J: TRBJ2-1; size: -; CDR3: CASSAKTSGVHNEQFF; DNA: TGTGCCAGCAGTGCCAAGACTAGCGGGGTACACAATGAGCAGTTCTTC
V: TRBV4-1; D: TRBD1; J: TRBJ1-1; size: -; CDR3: CASSQEQGRNTEAFF; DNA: TGCGCCAGCAGCCAAGAACAGGGGCGAAACACTGAAGCTTTCTTT
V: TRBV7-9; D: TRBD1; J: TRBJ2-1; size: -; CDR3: CASSLNLMTGTSYNEQFF; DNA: TGTGCCAGCAGCTTGAACCTGATGACAGGGACCTCCTACAATGAGCAGTTCTTC
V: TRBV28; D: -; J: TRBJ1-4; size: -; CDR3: CASSNRETNEKLFF; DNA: TGTGCCAGCAGTAACAGGGAAACTAATGAAAAACTGTTTTTT
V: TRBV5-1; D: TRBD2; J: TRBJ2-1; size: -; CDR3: CASSLGTSGRAYNEQFF; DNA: TGCGCCAGCAGCTTGGGGACTAGCGGGAGAGCCTACAATGAGCAGTTCTTC
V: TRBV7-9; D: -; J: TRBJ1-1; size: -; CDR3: CASSLVGRDTEAFF; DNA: TGTGCCAGCAGCTTAGTCGGCAGGGACACTGAAGCTTTCTTT
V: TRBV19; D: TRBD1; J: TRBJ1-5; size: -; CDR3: CASKGQKNQPQHF; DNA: TGTGCCAGTAAGGGACAGAAGAATCAGCCCCAGCATTTT
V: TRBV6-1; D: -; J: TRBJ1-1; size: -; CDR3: CASSEDGWGGNTEAFF; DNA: TGTGCCAGCAGTGAAGATGGATGGGGGGGAAACACTGAAGCTTTCTTT
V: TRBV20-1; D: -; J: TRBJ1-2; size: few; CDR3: CSATGSYGYTF; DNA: TGCAGTGCCACAGGGTCCTATGGCTACACCTTC
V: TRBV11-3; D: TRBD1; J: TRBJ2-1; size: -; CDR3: CASSPRRQGGTNEQFF; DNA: TGTGCCAGCAGCCCCCGAAGACAGGGGGGGACCAATGAGCAGTTCTTC
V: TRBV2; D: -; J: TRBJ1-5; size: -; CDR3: CASSEGLSGNQPQHF; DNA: TGTGCCAGCAGTGAGGGCCTATCTGGCAATCAGCCCCAGCATTTT
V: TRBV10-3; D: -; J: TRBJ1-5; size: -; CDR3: CAISESTRQPQHF; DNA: TGTGCCATCAGTGAGTCGACTCGGCAGCCCCAGCATTTT
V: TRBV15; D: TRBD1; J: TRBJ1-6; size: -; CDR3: CATSRGQGNSPLHF; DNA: TGTGCCACCAGCAGGGGACAGGGGAATTCACCCCTCCACTTT
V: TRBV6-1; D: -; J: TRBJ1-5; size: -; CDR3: CASSEVGRQPQHF; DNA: TGTGCCAGCAGTGAGGTGGGGAGGCAGCCCCAGCATTTT
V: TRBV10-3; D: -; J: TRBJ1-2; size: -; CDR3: CATSDGANYGYTF; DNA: TGTGCCACCTCAGATGGAGCTAACTATGGCTACACCTTC
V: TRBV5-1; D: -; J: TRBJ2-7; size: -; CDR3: CASSLNLDPYEQYF; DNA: TGCGCCAGCAGTTTGAATCTAGATCCCTACGAGCAGTACTTC
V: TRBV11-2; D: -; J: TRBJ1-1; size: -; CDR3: CASSLAGVGLEAFF; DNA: TGTGCCAGCAGCTTAGCGGGGGTGGGGTTGGAAGCTTTCTTT
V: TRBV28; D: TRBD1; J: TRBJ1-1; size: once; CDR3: CASRVQGATEAFF; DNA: TGTGCCAGCAGAGTCCAGGGGGCAACTGAAGCTTTCTTT
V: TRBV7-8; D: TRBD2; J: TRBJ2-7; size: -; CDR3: CASSPNGGRDGEQYF; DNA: TGTGCCAGCAGCCCTAATGGCGGGAGGGACGGGGAGCAGTACTTC
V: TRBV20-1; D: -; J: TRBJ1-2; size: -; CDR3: CSARETPGYTF; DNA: TGCAGTGCTAGAGAGACTCCTGGCTACACCTTC
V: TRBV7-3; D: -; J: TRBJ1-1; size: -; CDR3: CASSFGMRTEAFF; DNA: TGTGCCAGCAGCTTCGGGATGAGGACTGAAGCTTTCTTT
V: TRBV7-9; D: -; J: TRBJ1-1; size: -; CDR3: CASSLDRNTEAFF; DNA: TGTGCCAGCAGCTTGGACAGGAACACTGAAGCTTTCTTT
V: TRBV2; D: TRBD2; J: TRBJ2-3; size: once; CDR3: CASSGLAGGRELDTQYF; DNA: TGTGCCAGCAGTGGACTAGCGGGGGGCCGGGAGTTGGATACGCAGTATTTT
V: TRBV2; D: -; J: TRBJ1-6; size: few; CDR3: CASSDKTPLHF; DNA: TGTGCCAGCAGTGATAAAACACCCCTCCACTTT
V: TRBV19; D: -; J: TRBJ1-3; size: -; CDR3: CASSGRVSGNTIYF; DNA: TGTGCCAGTAGCGGCAGGGTTTCTGGAAACACCATATATTTT
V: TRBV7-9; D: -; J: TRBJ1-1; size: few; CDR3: CASSLLSGSGTEAFF; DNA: TGTGCCAGCAGCTTATTATCAGGTTCCGGCACTGAAGCTTTCTTT
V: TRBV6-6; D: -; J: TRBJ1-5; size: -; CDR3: CASSKPNGPQHF; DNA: TGTGCCAGCAGTAAACCAAACGGGCCCCAGCATTTT
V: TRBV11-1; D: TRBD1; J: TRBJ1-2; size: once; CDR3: CASSPGQLYGYTF; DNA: TGTGCCAGCAGCCCGGGACAGCTCTATGGCTACACCTTC
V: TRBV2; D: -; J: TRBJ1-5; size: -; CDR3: CASAGASNQPQHF; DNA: TGTGCCAGCGCAGGGGCTAGCAATCAGCCCCAGCATTTT
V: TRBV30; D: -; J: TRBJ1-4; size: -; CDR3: CAWRNTGSGEKLFF; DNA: TGTGCCTGGAGGAATACAGGGTCTGGTGAAAAACTGTTTTTT
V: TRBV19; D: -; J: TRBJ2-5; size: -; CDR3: CASSLSLGAGQETQYF; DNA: TGTGCCAGTAGTCTCAGCCTGGGGGCGGGTCAAGAGACCCAGTACTTC
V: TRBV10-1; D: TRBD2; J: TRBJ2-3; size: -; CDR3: CASSDSTGTSGDTDTQYF; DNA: TGCGCCAGCAGTGACTCGACGGGGACTAGCGGGGATACAGATACGCAGTATTTT
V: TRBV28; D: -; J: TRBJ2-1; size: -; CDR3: CASSRNEQFF; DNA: TGTGCCAGCAGTCGGAATGAGCAGTTCTTC
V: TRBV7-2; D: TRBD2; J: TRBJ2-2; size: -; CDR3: CASSLQASGRTGELFF; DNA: TGTGCCAGCAGCTTACAGGCTAGCGGTCGCACCGGGGAGCTGTTTTTT
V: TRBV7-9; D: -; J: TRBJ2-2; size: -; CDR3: CASTRSESSNTGELFF; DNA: TGTGCCAGCACACGTAGCGAGTCGTCCAACACCGGGGAGCTGTTTTTT
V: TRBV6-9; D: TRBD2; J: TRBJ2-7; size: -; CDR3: CASSYGTSNYEQYF; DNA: TGTGCCAGCAGTTACGGGACTAGCAACTACGAGCAGTACTTC
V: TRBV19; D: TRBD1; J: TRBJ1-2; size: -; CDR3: CASSIDFDRDRGWGYTF; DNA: TGTGCCAGTAGTATAGATTTCGACCGGGACAGGGGATGGGGCTACACCTTC
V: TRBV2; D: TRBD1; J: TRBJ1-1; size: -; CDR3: CASNLQGANTEAFF; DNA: TGTGCCAGCAACCTCCAGGGGGCGAACACTGAAGCTTTCTTT
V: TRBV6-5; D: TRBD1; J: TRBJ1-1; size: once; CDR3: CASSYDGQGGDTEAFF; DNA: TGTGCCAGCAGTTACGATGGACAGGGGGGGGACACTGAAGCTTTCTTT
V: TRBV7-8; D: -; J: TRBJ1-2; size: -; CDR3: CASSFPTARALGGYGYTF; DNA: TGTGCCAGCAGCTTTCCCACAGCCCGGGCCCTAGGAGGGTATGGCTACACCTTC